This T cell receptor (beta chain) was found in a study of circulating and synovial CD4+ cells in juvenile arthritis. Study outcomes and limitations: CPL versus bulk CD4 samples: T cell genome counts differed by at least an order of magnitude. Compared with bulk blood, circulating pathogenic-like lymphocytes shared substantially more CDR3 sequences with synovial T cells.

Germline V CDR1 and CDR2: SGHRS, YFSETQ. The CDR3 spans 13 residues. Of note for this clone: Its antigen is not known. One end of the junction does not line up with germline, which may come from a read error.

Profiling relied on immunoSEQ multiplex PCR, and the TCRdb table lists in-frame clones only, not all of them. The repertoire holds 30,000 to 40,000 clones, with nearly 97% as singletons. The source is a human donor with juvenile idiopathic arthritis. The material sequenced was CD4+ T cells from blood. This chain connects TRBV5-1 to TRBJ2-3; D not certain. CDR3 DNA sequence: TGCGCCAGCAGCTTGGCAGTCCAGGATAAGCAGTATTTT. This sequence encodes CASSLAVQDKQYF.